These T cell receptor beta chains were read from a single sample in a study of shared clonotypes between healthy human individuals. Repertoires were generated with immunoSEQ multiplex PCR, while TCRdb's copy carries only in-frame clones and drops some. Of 400,000 to 600,000 clones listed, 60% to 80% were seen once; the top ten hold about an eighth. The sequencing input was PBMCs. The receptors originated from a woman in her forties in good health. Some clones in this sample may be carry-over from other donors' samples. Both conserved end residues are trimmed from each CDR3.

j_call,v_call,cdr3_aa
TRBJ1-4,TRBV19,ASSTTGGDEKLF
TRBJ1-3,TRBV29-1,SVVGGQGGNTIY
TRBJ2-4,TRBV7-8,ASSLGMDLNIQY
TRBJ1-4,TRBV4-1,ASSQDPGQGSEKLF
TRBJ2-3,TRBV4-3,ASSRSGVTSGRADTQY
TRBJ1-2,TRBV27,ASRDTGRNYGYT
TRBJ2-7,TRBV5-1,ASSLMGQLSSYEQY
TRBJ2-3,TRBV27,ASGGGRIGTDTQY
TRBJ2-1,TRBV7-3,ASSLRGVAHGFYNEQF
TRBJ2-7,TRBV6-1,ASSGSGTGVGEQY
TRBJ1-5,TRBV6-6,ASSSGQGGQPQH
TRBJ1-5,TRBV28,ASSSPGGGNQPQH
TRBJ2-1,TRBV30,AWSVIKGRNEQF
TRBJ1-5,TRBV19,ASSIGRQGQISNQPQH
TRBJ1-2,TRBV28,ASGEAVNGYT
TRBJ2-5,TRBV5-1,ASSLRASQETQY
TRBJ2-1,TRBV28,ASSLRGVSFGYSYNEQF
TRBJ1-3,TRBV7-9,ASSPQGSHGNTIY
TRBJ2-1,TRBV4-1,ASSQRQGSYNEQF
TRBJ2-1,TRBV9,ASSLSGRAYNEQF
TRBJ2-7,TRBV30,AWLSEAGQGTYEQY
TRBJ1-1,TRBV6-5,ASSYGDRGGTEAF
TRBJ2-7,TRBV30,AWRAGAGLQY
TRBJ2-4,TRBV19,ASSIQAERNIQY
TRBJ2-1,TRBV19,ASGRGGSPLNEQF
TRBJ2-2,TRBV4-1,ASRRSFRNTGELF
TRBJ2-5,TRBV2,ASGLGQGVTETQY
TRBJ1-1,TRBV11-3,ASSLSGMNTEAF
TRBJ2-7,TRBV11-2,ASGTHRGTTPYEQY
TRBJ2-1,TRBV18,ASSPGLARDEQF
TRBJ2-1,TRBV2,ASSVYGSVGNEQF
TRBJ1-2,TRBV5-1,ASTIDSNYGYT
TRBJ1-2,TRBV6-1,ASSEGAGFGYGYT
TRBJ1-1,TRBV7-9,ASSLGGSNTEAF
TRBJ1-4,TRBV2,ASREGTDRNEKLF
TRBJ2-6,TRBV7-3,ASSYSSLPGANVLT
TRBJ2-7,TRBV5-1,ASSLNYEQY
TRBJ2-1,TRBV18,ASSPPFRGEQF
TRBJ1-3,TRBV5-6,ASSRTSFSGNTIY
TRBJ2-7,TRBV5-1,ASSLQGSGRIDEQY
TRBJ1-3,TRBV27,ASSPRRTGGERNTIY